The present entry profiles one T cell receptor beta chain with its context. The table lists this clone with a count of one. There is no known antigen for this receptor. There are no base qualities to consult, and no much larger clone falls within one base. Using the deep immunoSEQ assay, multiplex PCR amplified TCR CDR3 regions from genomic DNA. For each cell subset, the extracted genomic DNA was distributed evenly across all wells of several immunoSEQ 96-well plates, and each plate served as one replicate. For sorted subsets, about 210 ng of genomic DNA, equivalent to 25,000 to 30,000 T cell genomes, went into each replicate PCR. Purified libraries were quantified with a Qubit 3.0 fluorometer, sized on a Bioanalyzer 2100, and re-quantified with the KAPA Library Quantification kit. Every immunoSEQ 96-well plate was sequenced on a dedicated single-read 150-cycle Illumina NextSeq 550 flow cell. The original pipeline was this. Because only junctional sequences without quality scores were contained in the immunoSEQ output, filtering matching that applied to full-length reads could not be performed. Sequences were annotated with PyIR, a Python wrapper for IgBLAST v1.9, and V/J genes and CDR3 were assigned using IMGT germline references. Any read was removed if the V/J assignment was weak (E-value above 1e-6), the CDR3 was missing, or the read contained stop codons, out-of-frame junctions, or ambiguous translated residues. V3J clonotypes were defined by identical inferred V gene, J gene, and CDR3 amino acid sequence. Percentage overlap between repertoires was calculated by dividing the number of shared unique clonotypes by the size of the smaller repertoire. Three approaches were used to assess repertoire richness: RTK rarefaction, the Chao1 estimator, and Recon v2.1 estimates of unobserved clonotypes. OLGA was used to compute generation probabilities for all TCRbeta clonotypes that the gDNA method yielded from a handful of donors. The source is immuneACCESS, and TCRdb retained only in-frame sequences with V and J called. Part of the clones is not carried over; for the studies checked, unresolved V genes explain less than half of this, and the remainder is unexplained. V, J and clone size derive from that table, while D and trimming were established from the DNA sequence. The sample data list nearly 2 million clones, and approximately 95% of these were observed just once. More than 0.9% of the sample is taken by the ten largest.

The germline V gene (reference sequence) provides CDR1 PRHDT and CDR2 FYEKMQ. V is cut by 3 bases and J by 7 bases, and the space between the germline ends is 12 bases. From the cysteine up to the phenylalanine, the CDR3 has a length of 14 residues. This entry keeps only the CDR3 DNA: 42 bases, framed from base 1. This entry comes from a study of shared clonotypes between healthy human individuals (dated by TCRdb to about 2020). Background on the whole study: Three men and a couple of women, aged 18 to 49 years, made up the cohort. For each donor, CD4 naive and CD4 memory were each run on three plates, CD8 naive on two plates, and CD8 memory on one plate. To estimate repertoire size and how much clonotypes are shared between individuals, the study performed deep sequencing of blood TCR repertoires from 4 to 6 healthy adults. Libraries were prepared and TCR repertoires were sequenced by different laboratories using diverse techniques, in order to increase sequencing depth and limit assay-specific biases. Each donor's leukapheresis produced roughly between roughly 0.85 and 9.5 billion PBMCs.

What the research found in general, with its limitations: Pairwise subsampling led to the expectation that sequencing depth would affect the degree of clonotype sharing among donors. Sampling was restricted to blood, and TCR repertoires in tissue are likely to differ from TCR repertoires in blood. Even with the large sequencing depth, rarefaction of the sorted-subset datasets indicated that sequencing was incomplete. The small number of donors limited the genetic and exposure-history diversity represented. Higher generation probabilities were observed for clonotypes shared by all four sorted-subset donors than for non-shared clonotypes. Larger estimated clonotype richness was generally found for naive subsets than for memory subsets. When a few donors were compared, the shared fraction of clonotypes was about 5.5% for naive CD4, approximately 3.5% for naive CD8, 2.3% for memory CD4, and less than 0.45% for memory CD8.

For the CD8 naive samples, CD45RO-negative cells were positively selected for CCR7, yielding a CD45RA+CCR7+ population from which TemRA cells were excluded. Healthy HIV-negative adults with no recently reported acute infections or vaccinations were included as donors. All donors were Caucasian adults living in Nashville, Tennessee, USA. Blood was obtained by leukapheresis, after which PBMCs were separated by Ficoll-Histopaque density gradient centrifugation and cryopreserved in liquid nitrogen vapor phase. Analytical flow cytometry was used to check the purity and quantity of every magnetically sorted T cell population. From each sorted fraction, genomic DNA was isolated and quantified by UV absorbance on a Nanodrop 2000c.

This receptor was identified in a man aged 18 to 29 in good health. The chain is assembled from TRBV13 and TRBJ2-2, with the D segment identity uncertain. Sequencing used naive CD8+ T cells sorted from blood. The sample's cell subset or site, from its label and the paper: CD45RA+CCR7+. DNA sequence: TGTGCCAGCAGCTTTACTAAGGGCGTCGGGGAGCTGTTTTTT. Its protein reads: CASSFTKGVGELFF.